This T cell receptor (beta chain) was identified during a study of T cells in Graves' hyperthyroidism and ophthalmopathy. Study results and caveats: Most thyroid clonotypes expanded above 0.001 were also detected in blood. The model identified upcoming ophthalmopathy a median about six months ahead of onset.

From RNA transcripts, TCR beta CDR3 regions were amplified. First-round RT-PCR of the TCR CDR3 relied on the HTBI primer set. TCRdb fed the multiplex PCR reads into MiXCR, producing one record per CDR3 protein. The sample records hundreds of thousands of distinct CDR3 sequences, approximately 15% being singletons. Per the germline V gene, CDR1 is SGDLS and CDR2 is YYNGEE. This CDR3 region has 14 residues. Germline trimming cut 0 bases from V and 5 bases from J; bases unmatched to any gene: 4. A roughly 9.3 ml volume of fresh peripheral blood provided the PBMCs. Worth noting for this clonotype: Its antigen is still unknown.

The chain couples TRBV9 to TRBJ2-5; 7 nucleotides match TRBD1. The sample taken for sequencing was blood. The TCR sequence derives from a woman between 40 and 55 years old with Graves' ophthalmopathy. The CDR3 protein is CASSVVGGPETQYF. CDR3 nucleotide sequence: TGTGCCAGCAGCGTAGTAGGGGGCCCGGAGACCCAGTACTTC.